This T cell receptor beta chain originates from a study of cytomegalovirus exposure and HLA in healthy donors. Study-level results: The classifier reportedly diagnosed cytomegalovirus status with high specificity and sensitivity.

The CDR3 extends over 13 amino acids. The V gene's germline CDR1 is MNHNY and CDR2 SVGAGI (reference sequence). This clone was detected only a few times. Its antigen is unknown. The PCR made use of 60 Vbeta and 13 Jbeta primers. The table came from immunoSEQ multiplex PCR; TCRdb's copy has only in-frame clones and leaves some out. Among 110,000 or so clones listed, 7% to 9.5% were seen once. What was sequenced was PBMCs. The clonotype comes from a woman aged 40 to 55 in good health and CMV-seropositive. The chain couples TRBV6-6 to TRBJ2-5, with D hard to call. The DNA end favors TRBJ2-7, so the J call may be wrong. CDR3 in amino acids: CASSYGLKYEQYF. Here the CDR3 DNA reads TGTGCCAGCAGTTACGGGCTCAAGTACGAGCAGTACTTC.